The following is a T cell receptor (beta chain) sequence with its context. The sample originates from a study of shared clonotypes between healthy human individuals. The method was immunoSEQ multiplex PCR; TCRdb's version includes in-frame clones alone and lacks a portion of them. The sample includes 2 million to 2.5 million clones, 85% to 95% of them seen just once. The naive CD8 fraction comprised CD45RO-negative cells positively selected for CCR7 and excluded terminally differentiated effector memory CD45RA+ cells. Donors, healthy HIV-negative adults, lacked recent acute infections or vaccinations. The V gene's germline CDR1 is MDHEN and CDR2 SYDVKM. V lost 3 bases, J lost 3 bases, and 12 bases lay in between. The CDR3 spans 14 residues.

The sequencing input was naive CD8+ T cells from PBMCs. The TCR comes from a man aged 18 to 29 in good health. Some clones in this sample may be carry-over from other donors' samples. The chain has TRBV28 and TRBJ2-7, with a possible D match to TRBD2 (6 bases). The CDR3 is CASSLPSERYEQYF. The CDR3 DNA sequence: TGTGCCAGCAGTTTGCCTAGCGAGCGCTACGAGCAGTACTTC.